The source of this T cell receptor beta chain is a study of blood T cell repertoires in COVID-19. The wider study: COVID-19 samples, acute and convalescent, were from the United States, Italy and Spain.

Authors' analysis steps: Amplification with reference gene primers provided the estimates of nucleated cell counts. Assay used: immunoSEQ multiplex PCR; TCRdb lists only in-frame clones, some missing. D and trimming were read from the DNA, whereas the V and J calls and clone size are those reported in that table. The table records about 180,000 clones, 60% to 80% of them present only once. Deletions cut 1 base from V and 1 base from J, with 7 bases between. Germline CDR1 and CDR2: SNHLY and FYNNEI. This CDR3 spans 14 amino acids. The source of this sequence is a woman aged 65 to 85 with acute or convalescent COVID-19. The source material was peripheral blood. The chain joins TRBV2 to TRBJ1-1, with D tentatively TRBD1 (5 bases). CDR3 protein: CASSEVTGNTEAFF. CDR3 coding DNA: TGTGCCAGCAGTGAAGTAACAGGGAACACTGAAGCTTTCTTT.